One TCR beta chain is described in this entry. Its cognate antigen is unknown. This specimen belongs to a study of cytomegalovirus exposure and HLA in healthy donors. Study details: Prior work identified some 120 million unique TCR beta sequences in around 170 million T cells. Among the 398 genotyped donors, approximately 80% were placed in the Caucasian-associated ancestry cluster.

13 Jbeta primers and 60 Vbeta primers were used for the PCR. The method was immunoSEQ multiplex PCR; TCRdb's version includes in-frame clones alone and lacks a portion of them. The table records roughly 120,000 clones, around four fifths of them present only once. V shed 2 bases, J shed 10 bases, and the junction held 8 bases outside the gene matches. Looked up from germline, CDR1 is MDHEN and CDR2 is SYDVKM. This CDR3 comprises 14 residues. Study-wide findings and caveats: Another analysis was done later, and it associated roughly 15,000 TCR beta sequences with HLA alleles at 0.05 false discovery rate. Overall, approximately 150 TCR beta chains were annotated as cytomegalovirus-associated.

The TCR comes from a male donor in good health and CMV-seropositive. Sequencing input: PBMCs. The chain has TRBV28 and TRBJ1-1, with 9 nucleotides matching TRBD1. The CDR3: CASSLRGQGEGAFF. For the CDR3, the DNA is TGTGCCAGCAGTTTAAGGGGACAGGGAGAGGGAGCTTTCTTT.